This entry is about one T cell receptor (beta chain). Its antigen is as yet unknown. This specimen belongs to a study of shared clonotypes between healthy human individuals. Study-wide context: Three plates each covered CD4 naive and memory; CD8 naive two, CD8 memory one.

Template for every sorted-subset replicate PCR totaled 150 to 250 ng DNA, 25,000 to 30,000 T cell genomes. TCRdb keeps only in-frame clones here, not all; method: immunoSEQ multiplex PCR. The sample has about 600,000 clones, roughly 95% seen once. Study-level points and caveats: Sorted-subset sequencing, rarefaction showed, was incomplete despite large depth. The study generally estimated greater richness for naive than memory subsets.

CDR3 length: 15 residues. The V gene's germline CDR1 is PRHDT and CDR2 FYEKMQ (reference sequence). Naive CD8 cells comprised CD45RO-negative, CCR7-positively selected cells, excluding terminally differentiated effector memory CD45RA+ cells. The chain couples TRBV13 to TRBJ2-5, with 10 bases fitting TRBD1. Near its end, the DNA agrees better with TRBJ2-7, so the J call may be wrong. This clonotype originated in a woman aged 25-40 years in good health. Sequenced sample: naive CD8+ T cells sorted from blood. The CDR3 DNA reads TGTGCCAGCAGCTTCCAGACAGGGGGCAGTGACGAGCAGTACTTC. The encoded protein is CASSFQTGGSDEQYF.